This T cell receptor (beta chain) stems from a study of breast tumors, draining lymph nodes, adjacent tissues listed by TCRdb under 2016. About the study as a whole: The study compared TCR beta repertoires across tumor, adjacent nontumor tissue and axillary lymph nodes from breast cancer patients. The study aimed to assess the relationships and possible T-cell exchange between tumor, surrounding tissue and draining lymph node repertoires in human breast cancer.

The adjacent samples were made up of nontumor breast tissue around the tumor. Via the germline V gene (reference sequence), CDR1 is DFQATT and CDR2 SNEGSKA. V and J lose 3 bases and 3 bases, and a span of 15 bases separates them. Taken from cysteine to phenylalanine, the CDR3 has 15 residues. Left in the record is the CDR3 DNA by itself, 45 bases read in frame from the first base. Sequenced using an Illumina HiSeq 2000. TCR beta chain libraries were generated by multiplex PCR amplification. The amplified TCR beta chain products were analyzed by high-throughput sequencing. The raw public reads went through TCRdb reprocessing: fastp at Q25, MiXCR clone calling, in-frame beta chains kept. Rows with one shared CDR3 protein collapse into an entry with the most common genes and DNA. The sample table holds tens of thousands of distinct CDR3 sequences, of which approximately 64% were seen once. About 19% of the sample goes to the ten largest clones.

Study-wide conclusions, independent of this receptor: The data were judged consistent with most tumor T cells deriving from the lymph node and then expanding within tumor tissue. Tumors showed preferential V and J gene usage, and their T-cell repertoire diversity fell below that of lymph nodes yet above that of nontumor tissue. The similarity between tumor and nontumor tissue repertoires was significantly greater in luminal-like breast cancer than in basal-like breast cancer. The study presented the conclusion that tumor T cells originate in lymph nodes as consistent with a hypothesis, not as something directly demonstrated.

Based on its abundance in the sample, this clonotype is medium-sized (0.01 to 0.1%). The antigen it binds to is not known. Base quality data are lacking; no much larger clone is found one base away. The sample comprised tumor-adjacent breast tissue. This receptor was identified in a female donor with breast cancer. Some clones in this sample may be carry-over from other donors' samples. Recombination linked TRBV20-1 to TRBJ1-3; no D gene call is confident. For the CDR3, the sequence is CSASVARFGGNTIYF. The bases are TGCAGTGCTAGTGTTGCAAGATTTGGTGGAAACACCATATATTTT.